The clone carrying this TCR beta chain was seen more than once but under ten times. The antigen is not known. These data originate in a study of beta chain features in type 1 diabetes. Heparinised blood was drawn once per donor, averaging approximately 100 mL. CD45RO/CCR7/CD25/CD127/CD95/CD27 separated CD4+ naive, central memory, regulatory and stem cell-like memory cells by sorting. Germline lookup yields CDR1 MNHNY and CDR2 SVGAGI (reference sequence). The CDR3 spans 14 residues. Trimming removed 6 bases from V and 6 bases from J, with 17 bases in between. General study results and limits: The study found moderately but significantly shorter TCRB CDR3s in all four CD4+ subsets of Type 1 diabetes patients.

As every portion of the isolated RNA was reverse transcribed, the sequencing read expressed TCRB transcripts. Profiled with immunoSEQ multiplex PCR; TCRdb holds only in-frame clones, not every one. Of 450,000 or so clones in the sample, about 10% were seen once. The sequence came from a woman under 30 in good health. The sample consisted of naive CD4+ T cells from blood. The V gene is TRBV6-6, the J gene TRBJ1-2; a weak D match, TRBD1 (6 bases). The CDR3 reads CASSRPGGSDGYTF. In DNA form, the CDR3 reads TGTGCCAGCAGCCGTCCGGGGGGCAGTGATGGCTACACCTTC.